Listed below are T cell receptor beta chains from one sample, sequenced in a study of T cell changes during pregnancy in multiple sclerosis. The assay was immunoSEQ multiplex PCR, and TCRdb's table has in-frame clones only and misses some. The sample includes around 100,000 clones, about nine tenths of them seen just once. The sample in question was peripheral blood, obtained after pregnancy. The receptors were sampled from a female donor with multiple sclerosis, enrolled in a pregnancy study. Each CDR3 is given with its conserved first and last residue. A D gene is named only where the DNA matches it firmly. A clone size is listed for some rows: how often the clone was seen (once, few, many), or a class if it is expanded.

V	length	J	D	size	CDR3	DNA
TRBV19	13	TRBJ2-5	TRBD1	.	CASSRDKAGGQYF	TGTGCCAGTAGTCGGGACAAAGCAGGGGGCCAGTACTTC
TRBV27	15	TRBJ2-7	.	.	CASSPTPQGFYEQYF	TGTGCCAGCAGTCCTACCCCGCAGGGTTTCTACGAGCAGTACTTC
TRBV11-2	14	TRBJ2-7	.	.	CASSPQGLVHEQYF	TGTGCCAGCAGCCCCCAGGGGCTGGTCCACGAGCAGTACTTC
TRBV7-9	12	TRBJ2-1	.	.	CASSPRDTEQFF	TGTGCCAGCAGCCCTCGGGACACGGAGCAGTTCTTC
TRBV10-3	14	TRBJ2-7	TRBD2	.	CAISTTSFSYEQYF	TGTGCCATCAGTACGACTAGCTTTAGCTACGAGCAGTACTTC
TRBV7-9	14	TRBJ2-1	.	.	CASSLTGNSNEQFF	TGTGCCAGCAGCTTAACAGGGAACTCCAATGAGCAGTTCTTC
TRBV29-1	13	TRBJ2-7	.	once	CSVEVEASYEQYF	TGCAGCGTTGAGGTGGAGGCTTCCTACGAGCAGTACTTC
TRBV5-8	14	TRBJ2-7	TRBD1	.	CASSLDRGAYEQYF	TGTGCCAGCAGCTTGGACAGGGGTGCCTACGAGCAGTACTTC
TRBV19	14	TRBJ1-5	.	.	CASSSYSLNQPQHF	TGTGCCAGTAGTTCTTACTCCCTTAATCAGCCCCAGCATTTT
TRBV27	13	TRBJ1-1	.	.	CASRLPGHSEAFF	TGTGCCAGCAGGCTTCCGGGACACTCTGAAGCTTTCTTT
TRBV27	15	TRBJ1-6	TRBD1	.	CASSFTGGVESPLHF	TGTGCCAGCAGTTTTACAGGGGGAGTAGAATCACCCCTCCACTTT
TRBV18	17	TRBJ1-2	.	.	CASSRRQGPSSNYGYTF	TGTGCCAGCTCACGTAGGCAGGGGCCCTCCAGTAACTATGGCTACACCTTC
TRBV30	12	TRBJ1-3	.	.	CAWSVSGNTIYF	TGTGCCTGGAGTGTTTCAGGAAACACCATATATTTT
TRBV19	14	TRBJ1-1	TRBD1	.	CASSIWDRHPEAFF	TGTGCCAGTAGTATCTGGGACAGGCATCCTGAAGCTTTCTTT
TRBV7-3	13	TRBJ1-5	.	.	CASSEGGNQPQHF	TGTGCCAGCAGCGAGGGGGGGAATCAGCCCCAGCATTTT
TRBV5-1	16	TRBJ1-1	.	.	CASSSYGVDVGTEAFF	TGCGCCAGCAGCTCCTACGGGGTGGATGTAGGGACTGAAGCTTTCTTT
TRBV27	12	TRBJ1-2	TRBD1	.	CATRTGNYGYTF	TGTGCCACCCGGACAGGGAACTATGGCTACACCTTC
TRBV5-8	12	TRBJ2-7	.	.	CASSPRGGEQYF	TGTGCCAGCAGCCCTAGAGGGGGCGAGCAGTACTTC
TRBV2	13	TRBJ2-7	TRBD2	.	CASRGRDSYEQYF	TGTGCCAGCAGGGGGAGGGACTCCTACGAGCAGTACTTC
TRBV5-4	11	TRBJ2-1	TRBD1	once	CASGPDRVEFF	TGTGCCAGCGGGCCTGACAGGGTTGAGTTCTTC
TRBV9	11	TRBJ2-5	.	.	CASAAGETQYF	TGTGCCAGCGCCGCGGGAGAGACCCAGTACTTC
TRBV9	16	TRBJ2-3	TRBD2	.	CASSREGGANADTQYF	TGTGCCAGCAGCCGGGAGGGGGGGGCTAACGCAGATACGCAGTATTTT
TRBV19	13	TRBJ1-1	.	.	CASSMGGNTEAFF	TGTGCCAGTAGTATGGGGGGGAACACTGAAGCTTTCTTT
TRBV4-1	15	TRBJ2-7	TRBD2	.	CASSQDASGVYEQYF	TGCGCCAGCAGCCAAGATGCTAGCGGGGTCTACGAGCAGTACTTC
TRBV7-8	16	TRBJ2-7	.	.	CASSLSARPGLYEQYF	TGTGCCAGCAGCTTATCCGCGCGACCAGGCCTCTACGAGCAGTACTTC
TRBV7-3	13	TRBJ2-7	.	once	CASSLGGPYEQYF	TGTGCCAGCAGCTTAGGTGGGCCCTACGAGCAGTACTTC
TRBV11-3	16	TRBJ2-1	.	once	CASSLDRGQTGDEQFF	TGTGCCAGCAGCTTAGACCGCGGGCAGACGGGGGATGAGCAGTTCTTC
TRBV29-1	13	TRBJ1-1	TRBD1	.	CSGQGQGFGEAFF	TGCAGCGGACAGGGACAGGGTTTCGGAGAAGCTTTCTTT
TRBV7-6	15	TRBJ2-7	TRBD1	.	CASSFRQGGSYEQYF	TGTGCCAGCAGCTTCCGACAGGGGGGGTCCTACGAGCAGTACTTC
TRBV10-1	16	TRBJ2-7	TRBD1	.	CASSGARTGNSYEQYF	TGCGCCAGCAGTGGAGCCCGGACAGGGAACTCCTACGAGCAGTACTTC
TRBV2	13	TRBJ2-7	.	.	CASSQGQAYEQYF	TGTGCCAGCAGTCAAGGGCAGGCCTACGAGCAGTACTTC
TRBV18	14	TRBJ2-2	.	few	CASSPPVDSGELFF	TGTGCCAGCTCACCACCGGTAGATTCCGGGGAGCTGTTTTTT
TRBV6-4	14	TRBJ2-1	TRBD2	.	CASSRAGENNEQFF	TGTGCCAGCAGTCGAGCGGGGGAAAACAATGAGCAGTTCTTC
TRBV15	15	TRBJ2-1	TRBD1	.	CATSRDMVRGNEQFF	TGTGCCACCAGCAGAGATATGGTCAGGGGGAATGAGCAGTTCTTC
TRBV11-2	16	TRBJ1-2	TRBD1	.	CASSPNRGRGDYGYTF	TGTGCCAGCAGCCCAAACAGGGGGCGGGGGGACTATGGCTACACCTTC
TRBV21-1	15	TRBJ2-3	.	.	CASRIRTSGEDTQYF	TGTGCCAGCAGGATTCGGACTAGCGGGGAAGATACGCAGTATTTT
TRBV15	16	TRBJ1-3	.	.	CATSSSLDSSGNTIYF	TGTGCCACCAGCAGTTCCCTGGACAGCTCTGGAAACACCATATATTTT
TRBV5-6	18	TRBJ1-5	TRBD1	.	CASSFSRTGVFGNQPQHF	TGTGCCAGCAGCTTTAGTCGGACAGGGGTTTTCGGCAATCAGCCCCAGCATTTT
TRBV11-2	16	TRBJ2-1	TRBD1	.	CASSLVAGTAYNEQFF	TGTGCCAGCAGCTTAGTCGCCGGGACAGCTTACAATGAGCAGTTCTTC
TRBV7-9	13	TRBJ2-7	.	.	CASSRDTFYEQYF	TGTGCCAGCAGCCGTGACACGTTCTACGAGCAGTACTTC
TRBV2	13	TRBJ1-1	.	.	CASSTPVEAEAFF	TGTGCCAGCAGTACTCCCGTAGAGGCTGAAGCTTTCTTT
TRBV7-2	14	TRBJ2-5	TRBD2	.	CASSSGGSGETQYF	TGTGCCAGCAGCTCCGGGGGGAGTGGAGAGACCCAGTACTTC